One and the same sample provided the 11 T cell receptor beta chains below, sequenced in a study of identical twins. MiXCR, run by TCRdb on the 5' RACE reads, gives a single entry per CDR3 protein. The sample includes about 480,000 distinct CDR3 sequences, around 14% of them seen just once. The sample also formed part of further work on yellow fever vaccine responses in identical twins.

Sequenced input: CD4+ T cells sorted from blood. Receptors originate from a young woman in good health.

The gene calls are TRBV12-3 or TRBV12-4 and TRBJ1-2; possibly TRBD1 for D (6 bases). V lost 6 bases, J lost 6 bases, and 14 bases lay in between. The CDR3 spans 13 residues. The chain's CDR3 is CASRNREGDGYTF. CDR3 nucleotide sequence: TGTGCCAGCAGAAACAGGGAGGGGGATGGCTACACCTTC.

This chain links TRBV19 with TRBJ2-1; D might be TRBD2 (7 bases). Germline CDR1 and CDR2: LNHDA and SQIVND (reference sequence). Trimming cost V 3 bases and J 9 bases, with 12 bases left between them. This CDR3 region has 13 residues. The CDR3 here is CASSIGGAREQFF. CDR3 in DNA: TGTGCCAGTAGTATTGGGGGGGCGCGTGAGCAGTTCTTC.

The chain carries TRBV14 and TRBJ2-3, with 10 bases lining up with TRBD2. Trimming took 0 bases from V and 3 from J; bases not matched to a gene: 6. This CDR3 contains 17 residues. CDR1 is SGHDN and CDR2 is FVKESK in the germline V gene. The CDR3 DNA reads TGTGCCAGCAGCCAAGAGGCTAGCGGGAGTTTTACAGATACGCAGTATTTT. It translates to CASSQEASGSFTDTQYF.

V usage is TRBV6-2 or TRBV6-3 and J usage is TRBJ2-1, with a weak D call TRBD1 (5 bases). The CDR3 is 13 amino acids. Trimming took 5 bases from V and 8 from J, leaving 13 bases between them. In germline, CDR1 is MNHEY, CDR2 SVGEGT. DNA for the CDR3: TGTGCCAGCAGTCCGATCCCAGGGCATGAGCAGTTCTTC. This translates into CASSPIPGHEQFF.

This clonotype was found many times. The chain has TRBV12-3 or TRBV12-4 and TRBJ2-2, with 7 bases identical to TRBD1. The CDR3 contains 16 residues. V was pared by 3 bases and J by 0 bases, with 4 bases of the junction left unmatched. This chain's CDR3 is CASSLFQGANTGELFF. The CDR3 DNA follows: TGTGCCAGCAGTTTGTTTCAGGGGGCGAACACCGGGGAGCTGTTTTTT.

The J gene is TRBJ2-1, the V gene TRBV6-2 or TRBV6-3, with 9 bases that match TRBD2. The CDR3 covers 16 residues. The trim removed 3 bases at V and 6 bases at J, leaving 9 bases unmatched. Germline V lookup: CDR1 MNHEY, CDR2 SVGEGT. The CDR3 protein is CASSYPGTSRTNEQFF. CDR3 DNA sequence: TGTGCCAGCAGTTATCCGGGGACTAGCCGGACCAATGAGCAGTTCTTC.

V gene TRBV2 combines with J gene TRBJ1-5; possible D gene TRBD1, 5 bases. This CDR3 spans 14 amino acids. Germline-derived CDR1 and CDR2 are SNHLY and FYNNEI. V dropped 7 bases and J dropped 4 bases, with 14 bases sitting between them. The CDR3 loop is CASTLAQVNQPQHF. CDR3 nucleotide sequence: TGTGCCAGCACGCTGGCACAGGTTAATCAGCCCCAGCATTTT.

A few counts support this clonotype. The chain is built from TRBV7-2 and TRBJ1-5; no reliable D call. The CDR3 consists of 16 residues. From germline, CDR1 is SGHTA and CDR2 FQGNSA. With 2 bases removed from V and 1 base from J, the gap between germline ends came to 12 bases. CDR3 region: CASSLQGSASNQPQHF. CDR3 sequence (DNA): TGTGCCAGCAGCTTACAAGGCTCCGCCAGCAATCAGCCCCAGCATTTT.

This clonotype was seen more than once but under ten times. The chain carries TRBV9 and TRBJ2-2; 7 positions agree with TRBD1. The CDR3 contains 14 residues. The V segment lost 4 bases and the J segment 4 bases; nucleotides outside the gene matches: 4. The germline V gene has CDR1 SGDLS and CDR2 YYNGEE. The DNA of the CDR3 is TGTGCCAGCAGCATGGGACAGACCACCGGGGAGCTGTTTTTT. Translation: CASSMGQTTGELFF.

Only a few counts were recorded for this clonotype. V gene TRBV10-3 combines with J gene TRBJ2-3, with D possibly matching TRBD1 (7 bases). This CDR3 is built from 17 residues. V was trimmed by 6 bases and J by 4 bases, leaving 23 bases between them. Germline V gives CDR1 ENHRY, CDR2 SYGVKD. The CDR3 nucleotides read TGTGCCATCAGCGAGGGGGGTGGGGACAGCCTCGCAGATACGCAGTATTTT. Translation gives CAISEGGGDSLADTQYF.

This clonotype occurred many times. The V and J genes are TRBV5-1 and TRBJ2-1; 9 nucleotides match TRBD2. The CDR3 is 17 residues long. V lost 6 bases and J lost 4; bases outside the gene matches: 14. CDR1 and CDR2 from the germline V gene are SGHRS and YFSETQ. The CDR3 here is CASKGGGSGGPYNEQFF. The CDR3 DNA sequence: TGCGCCAGCAAAGGTGGGGGTAGCGGGGGCCCATACAATGAGCAGTTCTTC.